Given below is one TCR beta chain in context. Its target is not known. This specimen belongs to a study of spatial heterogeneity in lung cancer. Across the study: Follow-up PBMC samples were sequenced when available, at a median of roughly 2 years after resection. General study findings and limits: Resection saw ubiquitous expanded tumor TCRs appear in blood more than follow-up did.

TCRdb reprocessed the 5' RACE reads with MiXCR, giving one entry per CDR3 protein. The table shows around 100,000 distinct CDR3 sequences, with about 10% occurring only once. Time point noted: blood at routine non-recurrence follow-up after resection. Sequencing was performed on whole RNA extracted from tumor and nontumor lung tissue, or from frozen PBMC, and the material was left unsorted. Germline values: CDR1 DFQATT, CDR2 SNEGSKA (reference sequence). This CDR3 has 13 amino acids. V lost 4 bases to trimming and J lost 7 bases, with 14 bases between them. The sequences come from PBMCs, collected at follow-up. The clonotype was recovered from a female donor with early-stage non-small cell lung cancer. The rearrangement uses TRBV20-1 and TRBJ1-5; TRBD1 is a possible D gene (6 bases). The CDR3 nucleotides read TGCAGTGCTATTTCACAGGGTGTCCAGCCCCAGCATTTT. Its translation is CSAISQGVQPQHF.